Presented here are 7 T cell receptor beta chains from one specimen sequenced in a study of regulatory T cells in long-lasting Graves disease. Time point given: newly diagnosed GD, antithyroid drugs for less than 3 months. PBMC-extracted RNA yielded the TCR library. Construction of TCR beta libraries relied on iRepertoire HTBI primers and on Arm-PCR targeting CDR3 regions. TCRdb processed the multiplex PCR reads anew with MiXCR; each CDR3 protein has one entry. Of fewer than 450,000 distinct CDR3 sequences in the sample, approximately 15% were seen once. The sample was also linked to a second study, of T cells in Graves' hyperthyroidism and ophthalmopathy.

This sample comprised peripheral blood mononuclear cells (PBMCs), obtained at new diagnosis, from a patient treated with antithyroid drugs. The source is a woman aged 40 to 55 with Graves disease.

This clonotype was detected many times. The chain couples TRBV20-1 to TRBJ1-1; possibly TRBD1 for D (5 bases). The CDR3 spans 12 residues. V was cut by 2 bases and J by 14 bases, with 18 bases left in between. Germline V gives CDR1 DFQATT, CDR2 SNEGSKA (reference sequence). CDR3 residues: CSARPQGHRVFF. The CDR3 nucleotides are TGCAGTGCTAGACCCCAAGGACATCGCGTGTTCTTT.

The chain has TRBV20-1 and TRBJ2-2; TRBD2 is a possible D gene (5 bases). The CDR3 consists of 14 residues. The germline gives CDR1 DFQATT, CDR2 SNEGSKA (reference sequence). Trimming took 6 bases from V and 1 from J, leaving 12 bases between them. CDR3 DNA: TGCAGTGCCTCAATACGGGGGAACACCGGGGAGCTGTTTTTT. It specifies CSASIRGNTGELFF.

This clonotype came up once. The chain has TRBV9 and TRBJ2-1; 9 nucleotides match TRBD2. The CDR3 extends over 16 amino acids. Looked up from germline, CDR1 is SGDLS and CDR2 is YYNGEE. The J segment lost 0 bases and the V segment lost 4 bases, leaving 5 bases of the junction unmatched. CDR3 sequence reads: CASSLSGGGSYNEQFF. The CDR3, as DNA: TGTGCCAGCAGCCTTAGCGGGGGAGGCTCCTACAATGAGCAGTTCTTC.

This clonotype showed up just a few times. The V and J genes are TRBV12-3 or TRBV12-4 and TRBJ2-1; D ambiguous. The length of the CDR3 is 19 residues. Trimming took 6 bases from V and 7 from J, leaving 31 bases between them. The CDR3 DNA sequence: TGTGCCAGCAGCCCACCCTTCCTTAGTGGAACTGGGGTGTGGAATGAGCAGTTCTTC. It yields the protein CASSPPFLSGTGVWNEQFF.

This clonotype was found many times. The J gene is TRBJ2-1, the V gene TRBV19, with TRBD2 as a possible D gene (6 bases). There are 14 residues in the CDR3. With 6 bases removed from V and 8 bases from J, the gap between germline ends came to 17 bases. Germline V gives CDR1 LNHDA, CDR2 SQIVND (reference sequence). CDR3 nucleotide sequence: TGTGCCAGTAGCCCTAGCGTCGGGTTTTATGAGCAGTTCTTC. It specifies CASSPSVGFYEQFF.

Many counts were recorded for this clonotype. V is TRBV14 and J is TRBJ2-7, with a tentative D call TRBD2 (6 bases). Germline-derived CDR1 and CDR2 are SGHDN and FVKESK. The CDR3 is 14 residues long. The germline V and J ends were trimmed by 5 bases and 2 bases, with 13 bases remaining between them. CDR3 sequence: CASSSRLVAYEQYF. The CDR3 DNA reads TGTGCCAGCAGCTCCCGACTAGTGGCCTACGAGCAGTACTTC.

This clonotype was observed at least ten times. CDR3 protein: CASSLSGTISYEQYF. DNA for the CDR3: TGTGCCAGCAGCCTCTCCGGGACAATTAGCTACGAGCAGTACTTC. This rearrangement joins TRBV11-3 to TRBJ2-7; D is possibly TRBD1 (6 bases). V lost 5 bases, J lost 3 bases, and 17 bases lay in between. Germline CDR1 SGHNT, CDR2 YENEEA. There are 15 residues in the CDR3.